The clone carrying this T cell receptor beta chain was counted at least ten times. The time point: pre-sensitization, week 0. Treatment described: therapeutic diphenylcyclopropenone sensitization with weekly scalp DPC. TCRdb recomputed calls from the RACE reads with MiXCR, one row per CDR3 protein. The repertoire holds over 300,000 distinct CDR3 sequences, with approximately 5.1% as singletons. V was cut by 6 bases and J by 9 bases, with 14 bases left in between. This CDR3 region has 12 residues. Germline V gene lookup returns CDR1 MNHEY and CDR2 SVGEGT. The data stem from a study of human T cells and chemical hapten exposure.

The receptor's source is a woman between 50 and 59 years old with alopecia areata. Some clones in this sample may be carry-over from other donors' samples. V and J are TRBV6-2 or TRBV6-3 and TRBJ1-2, with TRBD1 as a possible D gene (6 bases). This specimen consisted of whole blood, obtained in connection with sensitization to the hapten diphenylcyclopropenone (DPC). The CDR3 bases are TGTGCCAGCAGGAGCCCAGACAGGAGCTACACCTTC. This gives the protein CASRSPDRSYTF.